This TCR beta chain was obtained from a study of T-cell reconstitution after alpha-beta-depleted transplantation in children. Unique molecular identifiers tagged the TCRbeta library. One entry per CDR3 protein results from TCRdb running MiXCR on the PCR reads. In the table there are 600,000 or so distinct CDR3 sequences, approximately 22% of which are singletons. J lost 3 bases, V lost 5 bases, and 9 bases had no gene match. The germline CDR1 and CDR2 sequences are SGHTA and FQGNSA. This CDR3 comprises 16 residues. The V gene is TRBV7-2, the J gene TRBJ2-1; 8 nucleotides line up with TRBD1. The source of this sequence is a boy younger than two who had a stem cell transplant for acute myeloid leukemia, so the T cells may come from the graft donor. Sequences were derived from PBMCs, mostly from graft donor cells, sampled 360 days after TCRalphabeta/CD19-depleted stem cell transplant. The CDR3 DNA is TGTGCCAGCAGCCGTAACGCCGGGACAGGCTACAATGAGCAGTTCTTC. Its translation: CASSRNAGTGYNEQFF.